Sequencing of this T cell receptor (beta chain) was carried out in a study of PD-L1 blockade in urothelial cancer. For the study at large: About 90% of the 29 patients were men with bladder-origin urothelial cancer.

Losses at the gene ends were 7 bases for V and 7 bases for J; bases not matched to a gene: 16. CDR1 MDHEN and CDR2 SYDVKM come from the germline V gene. The CDR3 is made up of 17 amino acids. The assay was immunoSEQ multiplex PCR, and TCRdb's table has in-frame clones only and misses some. The sample includes 50,000 or so clones, around 80% of them seen just once. Remarks on this clone: Its antigen is currently unknown.

Study results and limitations: Sub-median blood TCR clonality before treatment predicted longer survival.

Documented time point: pretreatment peripheral blood. The genes are TRBV28 and TRBJ1-5; 10 bases match TRBD1. Sequences were derived from PBMCs, sampled around atezolizumab (anti-PD-L1) treatment. This receptor was taken from a man between 70 and 80 years old with urothelial cancer. The CDR3 DNA is TGTGCCAGCATTTTTAAGCGGGACAGGGGATTACGACAGCCCCAGCATTTT. Its translation is CASIFKRDRGLRQPQHF. The entire variable domain, with the rest obtained from reference TRBV28 and TRBJ1-5, is as follows: DVKVTQSSRYLVKRTGEKVFLECVQDMDHENMFWYRQDPGLGLRLIYFSYDVKMKEKGDIPEGYSVSREKKERFSLILESASTNQTSMYLCASIFKRDRGLRQPQHFGDGTRLSIL.